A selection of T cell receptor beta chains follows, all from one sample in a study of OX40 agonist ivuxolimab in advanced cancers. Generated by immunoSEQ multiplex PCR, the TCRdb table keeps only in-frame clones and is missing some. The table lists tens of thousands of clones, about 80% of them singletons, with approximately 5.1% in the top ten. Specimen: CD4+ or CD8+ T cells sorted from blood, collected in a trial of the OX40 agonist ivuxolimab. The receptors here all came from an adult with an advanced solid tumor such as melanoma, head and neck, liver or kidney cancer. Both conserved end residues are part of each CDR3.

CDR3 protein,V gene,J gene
CASSYDSANTGELFF,TRBV6-5,TRBJ2-2
CSVEPPLVTDTQYF,TRBV29-1,TRBJ2-3
CASSLSGPGYNEKLFF,TRBV5-1,TRBJ1-4
CASSSLGQGASEQYF,TRBV28,TRBJ2-7
CASSMGTGGHNSPLHF,TRBV19,TRBJ1-6
CAWSVRNKAEAFF,TRBV30,TRBJ1-1
CASSFGTGELFF,TRBV28,TRBJ2-2
CASSYRDRTGNTIYF,TRBV28,TRBJ1-3
CASSHDVGGELFF,TRBV14,TRBJ2-2
CASSEGQGPSYEQYF,TRBV7-8,TRBJ2-7
CASSQDLLGGAGVETQYF,TRBV4-2,TRBJ2-5
CASSFTDTSGANVLTF,TRBV27,TRBJ2-6
CASSLEGARAKNIQYF,TRBV5-1,TRBJ2-4
CASSLYDRKPSYEQYF,TRBV13,-
CASSQDRLENSPLHF,TRBV4-2,TRBJ1-6
CASSPRTGAGSYNEQFF,TRBV7-8,TRBJ2-1
CASSESEGSDTQYF,TRBV6-4,TRBJ2-3
CASSPSGSGPYGYTF,TRBV5-6,TRBJ1-2
CASSGLDGTSTDTQYF,TRBV9,TRBJ2-3
CASHKSGGQGKYF,TRBV11-2,TRBJ2-7
CASSLRDGNNEQFF,TRBV27,TRBJ2-1
CASSMGQGRHTEAFF,TRBV19,TRBJ1-1
CASSYESGGAGNEQFF,TRBV6-6,TRBJ2-1